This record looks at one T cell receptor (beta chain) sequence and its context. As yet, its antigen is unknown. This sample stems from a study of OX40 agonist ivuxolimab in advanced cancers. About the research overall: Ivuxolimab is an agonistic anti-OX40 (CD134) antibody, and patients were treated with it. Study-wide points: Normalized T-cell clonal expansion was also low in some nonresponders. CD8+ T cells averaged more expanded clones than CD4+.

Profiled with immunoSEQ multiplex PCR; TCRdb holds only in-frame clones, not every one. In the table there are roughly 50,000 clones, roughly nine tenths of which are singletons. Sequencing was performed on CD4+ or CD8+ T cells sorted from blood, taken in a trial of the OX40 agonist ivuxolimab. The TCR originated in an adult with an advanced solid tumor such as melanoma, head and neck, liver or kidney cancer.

The CDR3 sequence: CASSLYTEAFF. CDR3 nucleotide sequence: TGTGCCAGCAGTTTATACACTGAAGCTTTCTTT. The V and J genes are TRBV11-2 and TRBJ1-1; no firm D call. Per the germline V gene, CDR1 is SGHAT and CDR2 is FQNNGV. This CDR3 has 11 residues. Trimming pared 6 bases from V and 3 bases from J, leaving 5 bases between.